This T cell receptor (beta chain) came from a study of cytomegalovirus exposure and HLA in healthy donors. Remarks on this clone: Its cognate antigen is unknown.

Study-wide results and caveats: In a later analysis, the majority of CMV-associated beta chains seemingly showed HLA restriction.

PCR was performed using 60 Vbeta and 13 Jbeta primers. The repertoire was sequenced with immunoSEQ multiplex PCR; TCRdb's copy has only in-frame clones and lacks some. Among 85,000 to 130,000 clones listed, 60% to 80% were seen once. The CDR3 contains 14 residues. Germline lookup yields CDR1 LNHDA and CDR2 SQIVND (reference sequence). V lost 7 bases and J lost 7, with 17 bases in between. The chain links TRBV19 to TRBJ2-1, with D unclear. Specimen: PBMCs. The receptor comes from a young woman in good health and CMV-seropositive. CDR3 DNA: TGTGCCAGTACTGGGCACTTCTCAAGGAATGAGCAGTTCTTC. Encoded protein: CASTGHFSRNEQFF.